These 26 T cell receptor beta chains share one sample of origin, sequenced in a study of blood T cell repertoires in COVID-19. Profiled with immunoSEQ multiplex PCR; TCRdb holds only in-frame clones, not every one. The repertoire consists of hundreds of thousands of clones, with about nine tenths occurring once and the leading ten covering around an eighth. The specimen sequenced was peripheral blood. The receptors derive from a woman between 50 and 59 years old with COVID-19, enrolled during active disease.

As DNA, the CDR3 is TGTGCCAGCAGTTCCTTTAGCGGGACCTCCTACAATGAGCAGTTCTTC. This translates into CASSSFSGTSYNEQFF. V usage is TRBV6-5 and J usage is TRBJ2-1, with 8 bases lining up with TRBD2. The V and J ends lost 4 bases and 0 bases, in that order; junction bases with no gene match: 5. The germline V gene has CDR1 MNHEY and CDR2 SVGAGI. CDR3 length: 16 amino acids.

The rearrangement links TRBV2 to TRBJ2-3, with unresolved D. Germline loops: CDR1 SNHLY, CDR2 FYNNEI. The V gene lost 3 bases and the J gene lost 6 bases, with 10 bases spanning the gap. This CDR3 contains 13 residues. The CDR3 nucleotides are TGTGCCAGCAGTGAGGAGCAGTGGGATACGCAGTATTTT. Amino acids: CASSEEQWDTQYF.

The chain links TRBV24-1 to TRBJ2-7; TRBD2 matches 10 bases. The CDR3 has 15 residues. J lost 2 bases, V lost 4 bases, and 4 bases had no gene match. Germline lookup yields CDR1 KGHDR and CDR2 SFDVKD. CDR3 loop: CATSDPTSGAYEQYF. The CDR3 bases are TGTGCCACCAGTGACCCCACTAGCGGGGCCTACGAGCAGTACTTC.

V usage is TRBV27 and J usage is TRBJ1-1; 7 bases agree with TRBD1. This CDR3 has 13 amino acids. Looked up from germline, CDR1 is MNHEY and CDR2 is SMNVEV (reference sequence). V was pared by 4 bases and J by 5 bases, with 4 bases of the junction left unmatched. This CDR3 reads CASSSTGRTEAFF. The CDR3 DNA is TGTGCCAGCAGTTCGACAGGGCGGACTGAAGCTTTCTTT.

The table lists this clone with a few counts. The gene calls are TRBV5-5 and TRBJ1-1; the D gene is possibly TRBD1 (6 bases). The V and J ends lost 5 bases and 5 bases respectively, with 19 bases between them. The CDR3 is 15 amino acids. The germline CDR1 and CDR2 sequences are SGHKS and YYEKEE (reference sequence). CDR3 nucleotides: TGTGCCAGCAGGTCGGGGCGGGCAGGGGATACTGAAGCTTTCTTT. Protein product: CASRSGRAGDTEAFF.

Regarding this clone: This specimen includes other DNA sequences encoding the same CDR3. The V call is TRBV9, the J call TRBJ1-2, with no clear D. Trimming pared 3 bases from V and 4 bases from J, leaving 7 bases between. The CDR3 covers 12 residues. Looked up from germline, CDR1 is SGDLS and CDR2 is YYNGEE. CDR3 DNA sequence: TGTGCCAGCAGCGGACAAGGCTATGGCTACACCTTC. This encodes CASSGQGYGYTF.

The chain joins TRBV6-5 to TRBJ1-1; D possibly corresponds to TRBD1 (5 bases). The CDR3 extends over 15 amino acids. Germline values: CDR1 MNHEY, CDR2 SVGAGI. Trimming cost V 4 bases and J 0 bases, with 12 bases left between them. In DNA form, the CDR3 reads TGTGCCAGCAGTTCGCGACAGATTATGAACACTGAAGCTTTCTTT. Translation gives CASSSRQIMNTEAFF.

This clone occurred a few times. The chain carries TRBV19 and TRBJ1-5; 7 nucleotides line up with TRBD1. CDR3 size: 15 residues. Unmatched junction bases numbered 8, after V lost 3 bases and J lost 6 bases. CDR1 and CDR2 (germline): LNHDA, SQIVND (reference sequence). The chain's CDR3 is CASSMVGGLTQPQHF. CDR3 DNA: TGTGCCAGTAGTATGGTAGGGGGCTTGACTCAGCCCCAGCATTTT.

CDR3 nucleotides: TGTGCCAGCAGTTCCGGGACACACAATCAGCCCCAGCATTTT. Translation: CASSSGTHNQPQHF. The chain links TRBV27 to TRBJ1-5; D might be TRBD1 (6 bases). Trimming shortened V by 4 bases and J by 3 bases, and 10 bases separated the two germline ends. In germline, CDR1 is MNHEY, CDR2 SMNVEV (reference sequence). The CDR3 runs to 14 residues.

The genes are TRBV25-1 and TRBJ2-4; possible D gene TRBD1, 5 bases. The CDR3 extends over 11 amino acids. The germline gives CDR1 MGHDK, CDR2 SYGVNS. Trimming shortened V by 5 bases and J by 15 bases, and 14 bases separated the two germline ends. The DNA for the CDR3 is TGTGCCAGCAGTCATAATGGACACTCGTACTTC. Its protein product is CASSHNGHSYF.

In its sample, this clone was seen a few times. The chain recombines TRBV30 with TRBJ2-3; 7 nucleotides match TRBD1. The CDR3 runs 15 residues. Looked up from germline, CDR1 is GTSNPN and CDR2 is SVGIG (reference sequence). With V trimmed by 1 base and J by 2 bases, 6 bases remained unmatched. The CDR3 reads CAWSAGTDHTDTQYF. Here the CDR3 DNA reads TGTGCCTGGAGTGCAGGGACAGACCACACAGATACGCAGTATTTT. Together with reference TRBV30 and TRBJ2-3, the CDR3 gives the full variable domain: SQTIHQWPATLVQPVGSPLSLECTVEGTSNPNLYWYRQAAGRGLQLLFYSVGIGQISSEVPQNLSASRPQDRQFILSSKKLLLSDSGFYLCAWSAGTDHTDTQYFGPGTRLTVL.

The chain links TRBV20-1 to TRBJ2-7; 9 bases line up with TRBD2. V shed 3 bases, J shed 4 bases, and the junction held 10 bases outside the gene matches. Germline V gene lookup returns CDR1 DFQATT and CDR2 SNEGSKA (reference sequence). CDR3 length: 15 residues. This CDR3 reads CSASVGLAGRYEQYF. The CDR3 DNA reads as TGCAGTGCTAGTGTTGGCCTAGCGGGGAGATACGAGCAGTACTTC.

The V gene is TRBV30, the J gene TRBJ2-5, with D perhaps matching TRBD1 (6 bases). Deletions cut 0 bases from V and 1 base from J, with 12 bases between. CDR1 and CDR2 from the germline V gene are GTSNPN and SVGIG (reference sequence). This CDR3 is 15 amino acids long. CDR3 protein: CAWSVGGAGQETQYF. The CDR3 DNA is TGTGCCTGGAGTGTAGGGGGAGCCGGCCAAGAGACCCAGTACTTC. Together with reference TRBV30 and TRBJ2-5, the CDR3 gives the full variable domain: SQTIHQWPATLVQPVGSPLSLECTVEGTSNPNLYWYRQAAGRGLQLLFYSVGIGQISSEVPQNLSASRPQDRQFILSSKKLLLSDSGFYLCAWSVGGAGQETQYFGPGTRLLVL.

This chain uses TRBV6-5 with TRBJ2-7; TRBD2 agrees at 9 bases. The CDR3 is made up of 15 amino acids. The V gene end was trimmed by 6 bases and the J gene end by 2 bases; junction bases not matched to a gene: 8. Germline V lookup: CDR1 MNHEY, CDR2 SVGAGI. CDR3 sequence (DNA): TGTGCCAGCAGCCGTAGCGGGGGCGTGCCCTACGAGCAGTACTTC. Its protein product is CASSRSGGVPYEQYF.

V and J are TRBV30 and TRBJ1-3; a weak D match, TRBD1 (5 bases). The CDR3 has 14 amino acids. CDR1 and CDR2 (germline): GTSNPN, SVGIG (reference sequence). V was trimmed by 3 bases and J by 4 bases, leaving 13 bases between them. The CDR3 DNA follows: TGTGCCTGGAGCCGTCGGACAACCGGAAACACCATATATTTT. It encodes CAWSRRTTGNTIYF.

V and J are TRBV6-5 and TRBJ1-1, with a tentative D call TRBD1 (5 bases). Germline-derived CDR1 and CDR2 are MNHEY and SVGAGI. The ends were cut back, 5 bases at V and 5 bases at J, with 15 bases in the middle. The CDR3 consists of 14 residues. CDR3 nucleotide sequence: TGTGCCAGCAGTCCTACCCTTGGGGGGACTGAAGCTTTCTTT. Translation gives CASSPTLGGTEAFF.

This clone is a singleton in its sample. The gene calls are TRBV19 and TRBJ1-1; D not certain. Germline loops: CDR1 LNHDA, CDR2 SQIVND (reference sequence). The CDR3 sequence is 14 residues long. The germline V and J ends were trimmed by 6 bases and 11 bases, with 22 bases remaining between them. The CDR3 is CASSSFSELFGAFF. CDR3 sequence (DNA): TGTGCCAGTAGCAGTTTCAGCGAACTTTTCGGTGCTTTCTTT.

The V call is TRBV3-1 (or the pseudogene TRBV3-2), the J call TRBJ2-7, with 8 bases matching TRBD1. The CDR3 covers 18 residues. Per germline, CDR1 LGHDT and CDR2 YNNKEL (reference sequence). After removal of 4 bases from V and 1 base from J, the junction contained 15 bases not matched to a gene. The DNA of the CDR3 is TGTGCCAGCAGCCTTGGGTCGCCTCGGGACAGGCGTTCCTACGAGCAGTACTTC. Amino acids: CASSLGSPRDRRSYEQYF.

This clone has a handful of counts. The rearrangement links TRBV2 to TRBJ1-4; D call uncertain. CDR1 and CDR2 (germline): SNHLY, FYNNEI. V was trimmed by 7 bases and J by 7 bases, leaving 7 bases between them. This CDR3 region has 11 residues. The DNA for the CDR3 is TGTGCCAGCATGTCGGGTGAAAAACTGTTTTTT. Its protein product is CASMSGEKLFF. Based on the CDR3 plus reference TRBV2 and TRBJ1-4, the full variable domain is EPEVTQTPSHQVTQMGQEVILRCVPISNHLYFYWYRQILGQKVEFLVSFYNNEISEKSEIFDDQFSVERPDGSNFTLKIRSTKLEDSAMYFCASMSGEKLFFGSGTQLSVL.

The CDR3 nucleotides are TGCGCCAGCAGCCTATCCTCTGACAGGGTGGGACGCACAGATACGCAGTATTTT. Translation gives CASSLSSDRVGRTDTQYF. The chain employs TRBV5-1 and TRBJ2-3, with 7 bases that match TRBD1. The germline gives CDR1 SGHRS, CDR2 YFSETQ. This CDR3 contains 18 residues. Germline trimming cut 4 bases from V and 1 base from J; bases unmatched to any gene: 15.

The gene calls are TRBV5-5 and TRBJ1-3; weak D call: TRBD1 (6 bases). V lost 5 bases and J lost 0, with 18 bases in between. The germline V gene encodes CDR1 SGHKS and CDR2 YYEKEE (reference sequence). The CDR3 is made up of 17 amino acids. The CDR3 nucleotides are TGTGCCAGCAGAAACCGGGACACTCAGAGCTCTGGAAACACCATATATTTT. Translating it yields CASRNRDTQSSGNTIYF.

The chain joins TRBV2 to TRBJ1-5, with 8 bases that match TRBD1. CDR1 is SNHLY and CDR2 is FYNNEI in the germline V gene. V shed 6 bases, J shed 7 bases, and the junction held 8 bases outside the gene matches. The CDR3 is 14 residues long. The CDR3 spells CASRGQEAFQPQHF. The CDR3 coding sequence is TGTGCCAGCAGGGGACAGGAGGCCTTCCAGCCCCAGCATTTT.

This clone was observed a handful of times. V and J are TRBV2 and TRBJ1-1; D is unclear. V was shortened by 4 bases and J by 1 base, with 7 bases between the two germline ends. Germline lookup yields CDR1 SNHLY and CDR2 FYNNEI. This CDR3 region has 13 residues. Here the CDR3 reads CASSVQWNTEAFF. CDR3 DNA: TGTGCCAGCAGTGTTCAATGGAACACTGAAGCTTTCTTT.

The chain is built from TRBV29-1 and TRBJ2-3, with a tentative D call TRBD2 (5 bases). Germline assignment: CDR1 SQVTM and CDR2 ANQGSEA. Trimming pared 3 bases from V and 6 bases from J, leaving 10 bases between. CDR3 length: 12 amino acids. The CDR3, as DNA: TGCAGCGTTGAGTCCCCGGGGGATACGCAGTATTTT. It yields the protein CSVESPGDTQYF.

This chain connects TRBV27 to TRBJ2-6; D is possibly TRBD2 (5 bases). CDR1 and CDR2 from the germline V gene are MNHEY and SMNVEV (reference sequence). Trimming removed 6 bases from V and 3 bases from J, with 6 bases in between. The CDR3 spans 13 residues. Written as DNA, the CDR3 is TGTGCCAGCAGACTAGTTGGGGCCAACGTCCTGACTTTC. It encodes CASRLVGANVLTF.

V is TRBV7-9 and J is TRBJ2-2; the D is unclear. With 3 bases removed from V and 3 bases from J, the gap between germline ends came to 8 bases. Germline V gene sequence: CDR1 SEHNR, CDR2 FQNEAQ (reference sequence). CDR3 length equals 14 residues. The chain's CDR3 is CASSFTEDTGELFF. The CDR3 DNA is TGTGCCAGCAGCTTTACAGAAGACACCGGGGAGCTGTTTTTT.